Below, one T cell receptor beta chain is given with its context. These data come from a study of CD8+ T cells in alopecia areata. Once RNA had been extracted, it was reverse transcribed into cDNA to act as the sequencing template. Assay: immunoSEQ multiplex PCR; the TCRdb copy retains only in-frame clones and omits some. The table has under 250,000 clones, approximately 61% seen once. CDR1 and CDR2 from the germline V gene are SQVTM and ANQGSEA. The CDR3 has 12 amino acids. This receptor was taken from a human donor with alopecia areata. V usage is TRBV29-1 and J usage is TRBJ2-5; possible D gene TRBD1, 5 bases. The J call could be wrong; TRBJ2-7 is a better fit for the DNA end. The source was CD4+ T cells sorted from blood, collected at week 0. The CDR3 spells CSVQETTYEQYF. The CDR3 bases are TGCAGCGTACAGGAGACCACCTACGAGCAGTACTTC.